The 10 T cell receptor beta chains reported below all come from one sample, sequenced in a study of blood T cell repertoires in COVID-19. The repertoire was sequenced with immunoSEQ multiplex PCR; TCRdb's copy has only in-frame clones and lacks some. This sample has under 200,000 clones, with over 80% found just once. Input material: peripheral blood. The source is a woman aged 55-70 years with COVID-19, enrolled during active disease.

The V gene is TRBV3-1 (or the pseudogene TRBV3-2), the J gene TRBJ1-3, with D uncertain. The CDR3 runs 14 residues. V was cut by 6 bases and J by 0 bases, with 9 bases left in between. CDR1 is LGHDT, CDR2 YNNKEL, per germline (reference sequence). Written as DNA, the CDR3 is TGTGCCAGCAGAGACCGACTCTCTGGAAACACCATATATTTT. The encoded protein is CASRDRLSGNTIYF.

The rearrangement uses TRBV11-2 and TRBJ2-2; 9 bases are a match to TRBD1. Germline V gene data show CDR1 as SGHAT and CDR2 as FQNNGV. With 5 bases clipped from V and 6 bases from J, the junction kept 16 bases outside the gene matches. This CDR3 region has 18 residues. CDR3 amino acids: CASSLYGLNRGLPGELFF. CDR3 sequence (DNA): TGTGCCAGCAGCCTTTACGGCCTGAACAGGGGGCTCCCCGGGGAGCTGTTTTTT.

The genes are TRBV4-3 and TRBJ2-5, with 11 positions matching TRBD2. The CDR3 is 15 residues long. Germline V gene data show CDR1 as LGHNA and CDR2 as YSLEER. The J segment lost 4 bases and the V segment lost 1 base, leaving 2 bases of the junction unmatched. The chain's CDR3 is CASSQAGLAGETQYF. CDR3 sequence (DNA): TGCGCCAGCAGCCAAGCCGGACTAGCGGGAGAGACCCAGTACTTC.

The rearrangement joins TRBV5-1 to TRBJ2-3; D is unclear. Trimming pared 3 bases from V and 3 bases from J, leaving 8 bases between. From germline, CDR1 is SGHRS and CDR2 YFSETQ. This CDR3 has 13 residues. The CDR3: CASSSRRTDTQYF. The CDR3 DNA reads TGCGCCAGCAGCTCCCGGCGGACAGATACGCAGTATTTT. Full variable domain (remainder filled in from reference TRBV5-1 and TRBJ2-3): KAGVTQTPRYLIKTRGQQVTLSCSPISGHRSVSWYQQTPGQGLQFLFEYFSETQRNKGNFPGRFSGRQFSNSRSEMNVSTLELGDSALYLCASSSRRTDTQYFGPGTRLTVL.

V and J are TRBV7-8 and TRBJ2-2; 8 bases match TRBD1. The V gene end was trimmed by 3 bases and the J gene end by 5 bases; junction bases not matched to a gene: 2. Germline V lookup: CDR1 SGHVS, CDR2 FQNEAQ. The CDR3 runs to 14 residues. For the CDR3, the DNA is TGTGCCAGCAGCTTTACAGGGGGAACCGGGGAGCTGTTTTTT. Amino acids: CASSFTGGTGELFF.

The chain employs TRBV18 and TRBJ2-2; D might be TRBD1 (6 bases). The germline V gene has CDR1 KGHSH and CDR2 LQKENI. The CDR3 is made up of 16 amino acids. Deletions cut 1 base from V and 0 bases from J, with 9 bases between. The CDR3 DNA reads TGTGCCAGCTCACCACGGACAGATACGAACACCGGGGAGCTGTTTTTT. Translated, it gives CASSPRTDTNTGELFF.

The chain has TRBV7-2 and TRBJ1-2, with a tentative D call TRBD1 (5 bases). Trimming cost V 3 bases and J 1 base, with 12 bases left between them. This CDR3 spans 15 amino acids. Germline values: CDR1 SGHTA, CDR2 FQGNSA. The CDR3 bases are TGTGCCAGCAGCTTGAGTACAGGCGATAACTATGGCTACACCTTC. This gives the protein CASSLSTGDNYGYTF.

V and J are TRBV7-4 and TRBJ1-5, with D possibly being TRBD1 (6 bases). Trimming shortened V by 6 bases and J by 1 base, and 22 bases separated the two germline ends. Germline CDR1 and CDR2: SGHVT and SQSDAQ. The CDR3 spans 18 residues. CDR3 protein: CASRDPRGHWGSNQPQHF. DNA for the CDR3: TGTGCCAGCAGGGACCCCAGGGGCCACTGGGGAAGCAATCAGCCCCAGCATTTT.

The chain has TRBV9 and TRBJ2-4; 11 bases line up with TRBD1. The CDR3 spans 15 residues. The trim removed 7 bases at V and 6 bases at J, leaving 9 bases unmatched. Germline values: CDR1 SGDLS, CDR2 YYNGEE. The CDR3: CASSRTGGAGNIQYF. In DNA form, the CDR3 reads TGTGCCAGCTCAAGGACAGGGGGCGCGGGAAACATTCAGTACTTC.

The chain carries TRBV13 and TRBJ2-7, with TRBD1 identical over 9 bases. Germline V gene sequence: CDR1 PRHDT, CDR2 FYEKMQ (reference sequence). The CDR3 runs 15 residues. V shed 0 bases, J shed 3 bases, and the junction held 3 bases outside the gene matches. CDR3 bases: TGTGCCAGCAGCTTAGGGGGACAGGGCTTCTACGAGCAGTACGTC. Protein product: CASSLGGQGFYEQYV.